In its sample, the clone carrying this T cell receptor beta chain was seen a few times. Time point meaning: pretreatment peripheral blood. Repertoires were generated with immunoSEQ multiplex PCR, while TCRdb's copy carries only in-frame clones and drops some. The table lists 95,000 to 100,000 clones, 80% to 90% of them singletons, with 2% to 2.5% in the top ten. The CDR3 is 15 residues long. Germline-derived CDR1 and CDR2 are MNHNS and SASEGT. Trimming cost V 3 bases and J 1 base, with 12 bases left between them. This entry is derived from a study of PD-L1 blockade in urothelial cancer. V gene TRBV6-1 combines with J gene TRBJ1-1; possible D gene TRBD1, 6 bases. The clonotype comes from a man in his fifties or sixties with urothelial cancer. The sample was PBMCs, taken around atezolizumab (anti-PD-L1) treatment. CDR3 nucleotide sequence: TGTGCCAGCAGTGAGATTTGGACAGCGAACACTGAAGCTTTCTTT. Amino acids: CASSEIWTANTEAFF.